Presented here are 6 T cell receptor beta chains from one specimen sequenced in a study of read filtering for tumor transcriptome and immune sequencing. The library was built from about 370 ng RNA with molecular barcoded adaptors for alpha/delta and beta/gamma chains. Using its own MiXCR run on the reads, TCRdb lists one record per CDR3 protein. Among about 38,000 distinct CDR3 sequences, around 15% were seen once, and the ten largest hold 25% to 30%. Source material: a population of CD138-negative cells sorted from bone marrow. Source of these receptors: a donor aged 40 or over with multiple myeloma.

This clonotype has ten or more counts. The gene calls are TRBV20-1 and TRBJ2-7; 7 nucleotides line up with TRBD1. Trimming took 5 bases from V and 7 from J; bases not matched to a gene: 11. Germline loops: CDR1 DFQATT, CDR2 SNEGSKA (reference sequence). CDR3 length: 13 amino acids. The CDR3 nucleotides are TGCAGTGCTTTCGACTACAGGGGTGAGGAGCAGTACTTC. This codes for CSAFDYRGEEQYF.

A word on this clonotype: This may stem from a read error, because a much larger clone lies one nucleotide away. This rearrangement joins TRBV7-2 to TRBJ2-7; D possibly corresponds to TRBD2 (6 bases). Deletions cut 6 bases from V and 5 bases from J, with 14 bases between. The germline V gene has CDR1 SGHTA and CDR2 FQGNSA. This CDR3 has 13 residues. DNA for the CDR3: TGTGCCAGCAGACTCCCCGGGGGTCACGAGCAGTACTTC. Protein product: CASRLPGGHEQYF.

This clonotype was seen many times. The rearrangement uses TRBV11-3 and TRBJ2-5; D possibly corresponds to TRBD2 (5 bases). V dropped 3 bases and J dropped 4 bases, with 21 bases sitting between them. Per the germline V gene, CDR1 is SGHNT and CDR2 is YENEEA. The CDR3 is 17 amino acids. The CDR3 region has the DNA TGTGCCAGCAGCTTGGCCTACCGGACTCCTGGAGGAGAGACCCAGTACTTC. As protein: CASSLAYRTPGGETQYF.

This clonotype appeared many times. The chain employs TRBV27 and TRBJ2-7; possibly TRBD1 for D (6 bases). Trimming took 2 bases from V and 6 from J, leaving 11 bases between them. This CDR3 spans 13 amino acids. Per the germline V gene, CDR1 is MNHEY and CDR2 is SMNVEV (reference sequence). The CDR3 sequence: CASSLAPGVEQYF. The CDR3 nucleotides read TGTGCCAGCAGTTTAGCCCCAGGGGTCGAGCAGTACTTC.

This clonotype was counted only a few times. This chain links TRBV20-1 with TRBJ2-1; tentatively, D is TRBD2 (6 bases). Germline lookup yields CDR1 DFQATT and CDR2 SNEGSKA (reference sequence). There are 14 residues in the CDR3. V lost 5 bases and J 0 bases, leaving 11 bases between the germline ends. The CDR3 DNA is TGCAGTGCTTTAGCGGTTAGCTCCTACAATGAGCAGTTCTTC. This encodes CSALAVSSYNEQFF.

This clonotype was picked up many times. In nucleotides, the CDR3 is TGTGCCTGGAGTGGACTTGGGAGGTACAATGAGCAGTTCTTC. It translates to CAWSGLGRYNEQFF. The chain uses TRBV30 and TRBJ2-1; maybe TRBD2 (6 bases). This CDR3 is 14 amino acids long. Germline V gene sequence: CDR1 GTSNPN, CDR2 SVGIG (reference sequence). The V end lost 1 base, the J end lost 4 bases, and 11 bases lay between the germline ends.